What follows describes a single T cell receptor beta chain. Its specificity is not known. The data derive from a study of T cell repertoires in cytomegalovirus infection. Study summary: The authors relied on CMV epitopes, both recently identified HLA-C-restricted and well-studied HLA-B-restricted. Findings and caveats of the study: The ex vivo response showed dominance by HLA-C-restricted CMV-specific TCR beta clonotypes. Cumulative frequency (of public TCR beta family members) identified carriers of CMV plus the relevant HLA.

CDR1 ENHRY and CDR2 SYGVKD come from the germline V gene. The CDR3 loop spans 15 amino acids. Trimming took off 7 bases at V and 3 bases at J, with 18 bases between the two ends. MiXCR was run by TCRdb on the reads, yielding one entry per CDR3 protein. The table includes about 890,000 distinct CDR3 sequences, approximately 31% detected once. The rearrangement joins TRBV10-3 to TRBJ1-2; maybe TRBD1 (5 bases). Material: cultured CD8+ T cells from PBMCs, obtained from culture after CMV antigen stimulation. The TCR comes from a human donor in good health (CMV status not recorded). Some clones in this sample may be carry-over from other donors' samples. The CDR3 DNA is TGTGCCATCAAGTCTGGGGGTCCCAAGGACTATGGCTACACCTTC. Translated, it gives CAIKSGGPKDYGYTF.